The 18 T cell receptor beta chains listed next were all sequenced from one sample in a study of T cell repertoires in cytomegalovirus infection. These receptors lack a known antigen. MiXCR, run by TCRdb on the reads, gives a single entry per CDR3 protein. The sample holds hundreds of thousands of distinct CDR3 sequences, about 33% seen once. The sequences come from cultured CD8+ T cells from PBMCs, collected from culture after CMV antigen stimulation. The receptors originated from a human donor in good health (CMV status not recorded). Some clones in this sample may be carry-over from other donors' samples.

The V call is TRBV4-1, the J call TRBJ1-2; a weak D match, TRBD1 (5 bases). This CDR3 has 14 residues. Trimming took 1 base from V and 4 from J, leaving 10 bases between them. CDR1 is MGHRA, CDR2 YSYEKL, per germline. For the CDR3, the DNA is TGCGCCAGCAGCCAAGGGAGACAGCTCTATGGCTACACCTTC. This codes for CASSQGRQLYGYTF.

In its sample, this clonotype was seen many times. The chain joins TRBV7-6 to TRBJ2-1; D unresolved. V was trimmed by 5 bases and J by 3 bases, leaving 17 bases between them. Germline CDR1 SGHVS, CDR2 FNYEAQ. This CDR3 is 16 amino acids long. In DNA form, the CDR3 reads TGTGCCAGCAGCCCCAGTAGACGGTCTCTCTACAATGAGCAGTTCTTC. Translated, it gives CASSPSRRSLYNEQFF.

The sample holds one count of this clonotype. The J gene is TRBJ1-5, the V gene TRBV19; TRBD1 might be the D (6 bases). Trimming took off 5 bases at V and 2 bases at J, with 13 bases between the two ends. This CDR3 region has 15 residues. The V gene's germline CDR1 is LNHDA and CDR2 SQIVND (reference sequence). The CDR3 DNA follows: TGTGCCAGTAGTCCAGGGGCTTACGGCAATCAGCCCCAGCATTTT. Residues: CASSPGAYGNQPQHF.

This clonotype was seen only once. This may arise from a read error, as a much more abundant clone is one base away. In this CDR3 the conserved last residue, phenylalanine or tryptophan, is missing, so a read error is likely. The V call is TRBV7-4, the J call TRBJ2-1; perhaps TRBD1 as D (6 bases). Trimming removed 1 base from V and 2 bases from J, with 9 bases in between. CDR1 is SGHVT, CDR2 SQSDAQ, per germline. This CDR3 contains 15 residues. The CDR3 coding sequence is TGTGCCAGCAGCTTAGGGGGGACAACCTACAATGAGCAGTTCTTA. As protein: CASSLGGTTYNEQFL.

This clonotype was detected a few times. The CDR3 loop reads CASSQESGYYGTDTQYF. In DNA form, the CDR3 reads TGTGCCAGCAGCCAAGAGTCAGGGTATTATGGCACAGATACGCAGTATTTT. The genes are TRBV14 and TRBJ2-3, with TRBD1 as a possible D gene (5 bases). From germline, CDR1 is SGHDN and CDR2 FVKESK. This CDR3 contains 17 residues. V was pared by 0 bases and J by 1 base, with 14 bases between.

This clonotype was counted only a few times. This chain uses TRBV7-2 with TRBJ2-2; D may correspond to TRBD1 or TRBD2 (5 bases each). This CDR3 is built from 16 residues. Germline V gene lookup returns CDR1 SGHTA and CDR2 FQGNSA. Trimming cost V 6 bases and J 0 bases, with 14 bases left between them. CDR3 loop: CASRPIRDANTGELFF. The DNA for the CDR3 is TGTGCCAGCAGACCCATCCGGGACGCGAACACCGGGGAGCTGTTTTTT.

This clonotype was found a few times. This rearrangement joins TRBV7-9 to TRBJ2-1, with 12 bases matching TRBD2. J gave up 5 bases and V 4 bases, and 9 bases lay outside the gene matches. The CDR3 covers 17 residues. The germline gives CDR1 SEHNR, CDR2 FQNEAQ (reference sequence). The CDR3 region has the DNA TGTGCCAGCAGCTCACCGACTAGCGGGGGAATCCACAATGAGCAGTTCTTC. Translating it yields CASSSPTSGGIHNEQFF.

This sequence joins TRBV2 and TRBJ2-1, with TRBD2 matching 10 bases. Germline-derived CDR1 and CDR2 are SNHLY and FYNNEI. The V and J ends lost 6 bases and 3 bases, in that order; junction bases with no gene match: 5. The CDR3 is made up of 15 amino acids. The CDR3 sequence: CASRLSGGVYNEQFF. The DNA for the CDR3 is TGTGCCAGCAGATTAAGCGGGGGGGTCTACAATGAGCAGTTCTTC.

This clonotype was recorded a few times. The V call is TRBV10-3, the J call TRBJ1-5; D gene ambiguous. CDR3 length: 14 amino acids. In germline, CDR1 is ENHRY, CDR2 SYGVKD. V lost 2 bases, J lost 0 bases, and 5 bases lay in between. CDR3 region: CAISETVSNQPQHF. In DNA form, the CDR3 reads TGTGCCATCAGTGAGACAGTTAGCAATCAGCCCCAGCATTTT.

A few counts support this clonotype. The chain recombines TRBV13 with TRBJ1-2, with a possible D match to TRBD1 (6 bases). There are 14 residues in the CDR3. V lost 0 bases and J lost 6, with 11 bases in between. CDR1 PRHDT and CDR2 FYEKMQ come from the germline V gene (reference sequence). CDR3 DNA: TGTGCCAGCAGCTTAGGGACAGGCAAAGATGGCTACACCTTC. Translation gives CASSLGTGKDGYTF.

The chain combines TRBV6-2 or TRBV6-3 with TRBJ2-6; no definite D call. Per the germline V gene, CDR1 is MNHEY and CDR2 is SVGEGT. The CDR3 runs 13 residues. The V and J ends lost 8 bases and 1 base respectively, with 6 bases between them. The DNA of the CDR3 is TGTGCCAGCGAACAATCTGGGGCCAACGTCCTGACTTTC. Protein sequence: CASEQSGANVLTF.

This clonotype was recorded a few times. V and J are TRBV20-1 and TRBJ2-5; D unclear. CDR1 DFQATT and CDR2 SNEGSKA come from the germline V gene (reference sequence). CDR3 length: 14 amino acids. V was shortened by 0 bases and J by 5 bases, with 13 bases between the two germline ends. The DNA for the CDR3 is TGCAGTGCTAGAGATTTACTTGAGGAGGAGACCCAGTACTTC. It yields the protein CSARDLLEEETQYF.

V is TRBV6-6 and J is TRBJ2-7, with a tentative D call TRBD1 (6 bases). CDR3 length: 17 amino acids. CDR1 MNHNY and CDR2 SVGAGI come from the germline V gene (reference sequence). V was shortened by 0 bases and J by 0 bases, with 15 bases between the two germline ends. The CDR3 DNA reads TGTGCCAGCAGTTACTCGATGATCGCGGACAGCTCCTACGAGCAGTACTTC. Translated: CASSYSMIADSSYEQYF.

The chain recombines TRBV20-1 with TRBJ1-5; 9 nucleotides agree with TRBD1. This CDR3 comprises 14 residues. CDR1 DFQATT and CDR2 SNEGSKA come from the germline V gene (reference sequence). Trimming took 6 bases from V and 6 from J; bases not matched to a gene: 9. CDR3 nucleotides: TGCAGTGCAACCCCCGGGACAGGGCGTCAGCCCCAGCATTTT. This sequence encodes CSATPGTGRQPQHF.

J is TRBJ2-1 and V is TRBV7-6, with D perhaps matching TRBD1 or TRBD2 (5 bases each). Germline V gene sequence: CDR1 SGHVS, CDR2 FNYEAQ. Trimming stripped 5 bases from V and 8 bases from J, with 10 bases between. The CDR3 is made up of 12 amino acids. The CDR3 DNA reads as TGTGCCAGCAGCCCCAGGGACGATGAGCAGTTCTTC. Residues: CASSPRDDEQFF.

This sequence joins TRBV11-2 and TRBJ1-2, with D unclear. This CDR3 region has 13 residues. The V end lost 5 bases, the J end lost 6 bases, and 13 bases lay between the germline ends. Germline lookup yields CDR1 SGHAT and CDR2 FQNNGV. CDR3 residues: CASSPKTAHGYTF. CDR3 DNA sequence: TGTGCCAGCAGCCCGAAAACCGCCCATGGCTACACCTTC.

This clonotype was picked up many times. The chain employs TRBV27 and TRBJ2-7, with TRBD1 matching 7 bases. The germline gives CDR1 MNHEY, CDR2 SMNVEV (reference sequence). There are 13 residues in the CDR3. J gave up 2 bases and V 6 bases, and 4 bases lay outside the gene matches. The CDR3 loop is CASRMQGAYEQYF. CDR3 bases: TGTGCCAGCAGGATGCAGGGGGCCTACGAGCAGTACTTC.

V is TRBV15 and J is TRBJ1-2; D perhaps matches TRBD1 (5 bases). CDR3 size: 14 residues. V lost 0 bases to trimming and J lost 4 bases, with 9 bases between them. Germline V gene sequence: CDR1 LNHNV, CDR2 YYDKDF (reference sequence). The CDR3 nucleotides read TGTGCCACCAGCAGAGACAGGGCCTTCTATGGCTACACCTTC. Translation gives CATSRDRAFYGYTF.